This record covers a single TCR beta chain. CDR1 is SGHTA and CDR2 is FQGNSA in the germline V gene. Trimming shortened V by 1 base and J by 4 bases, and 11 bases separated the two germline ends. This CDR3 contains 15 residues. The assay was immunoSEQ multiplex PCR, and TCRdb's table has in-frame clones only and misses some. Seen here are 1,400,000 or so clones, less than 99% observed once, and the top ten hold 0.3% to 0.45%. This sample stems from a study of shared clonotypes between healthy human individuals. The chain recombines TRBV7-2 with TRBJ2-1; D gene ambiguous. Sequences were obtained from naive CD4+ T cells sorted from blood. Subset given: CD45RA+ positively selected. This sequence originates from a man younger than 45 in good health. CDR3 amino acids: CASSLGPTTYNEQFF. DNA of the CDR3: TGTGCCAGCAGCTTAGGTCCGACAACTTACAATGAGCAGTTCTTC.